The sequence of this T cell receptor (beta chain) was determined in a study of cytomegalovirus exposure and HLA in healthy donors. 60 Vbeta and 13 Jbeta primers were used in PCR. The assay was immunoSEQ multiplex PCR, and TCRdb's table has in-frame clones only and misses some. This listing includes about 70,000 clones. V was clipped by 1 base and J by 6 bases; unmatched bases: 5. This CDR3 region has 14 residues. In germline, CDR1 is MGHRA, CDR2 YSYEKL. This TCR was recovered from a female donor in good health and CMV-seropositive. The sequenced sample was PBMCs. This chain links TRBV4-1 with TRBJ2-7, with 8 positions matching TRBD1. CDR3 residues: CASSQGQGLGEQYF. As DNA, the CDR3 is TGCGCCAGCAGCCAAGGACAGGGGCTGGGCGAGCAGTACTTC.